The 31 T cell receptor beta chains in this list originate from one sample, sequenced in a study of T cell responses to AZD1222 COVID-19 vaccine. Repertoires were generated with immunoSEQ multiplex PCR, while TCRdb's copy carries only in-frame clones and drops some. The sample carries more than 85,000 clones, 75% to 90% recorded once. The input for sequencing was peripheral blood, taken on day 0 of AZD1222 vaccination. All receptors come from an adult in good health.

This CDR3 is CASSFPTGGAPGELFF. The CDR3 DNA reads as TGTGCCAGCAGTTTCCCGACAGGGGGCGCTCCCGGGGAGCTGTTTTTT. The V gene is TRBV28, the J gene TRBJ2-2, with 10 positions matching TRBD1. The CDR3 consists of 16 residues. V shed 3 bases, J shed 6 bases, and the junction held 7 bases outside the gene matches. From germline, CDR1 is MDHEN and CDR2 SYDVKM. Supplemented by reference TRBV28 and TRBJ2-2, the full variable domain reads DVKVTQSSRYLVKRTGEKVFLECVQDMDHENMFWYRQDPGLGLRLIYFSYDVKMKEKGDIPEGYSVSREKKERFSLILESASTNQTSMYLCASSFPTGGAPGELFFGEGSRLTVL.

This chain connects TRBV6-5 to TRBJ1-1; D is unclear. Germline V CDR1 and CDR2: MNHEY, SVGAGI. The CDR3 covers 13 residues. The CDR3 sequence is CATGRGAGTEAFF. Written as DNA, the CDR3 is TGTGCAACCGGTCGGGGAGCTGGCACTGAAGCTTTCTTT.

The rearrangement joins TRBV3-1 (or the pseudogene TRBV3-2) to TRBJ1-5; D is undetermined. The V gene's germline CDR1 is LGHDT and CDR2 YNNKEL (reference sequence). The ends were cut back, 4 bases at V and 4 bases at J, with 14 bases in the middle. The CDR3 runs 15 residues. CDR3 in amino acids: CASSPSLGRNQPQHF. In DNA, the CDR3 is TGTGCCAGCAGCCCCTCGTTGGGGAGAAATCAGCCCCAGCATTTT.

The gene calls are TRBV6-5 and TRBJ2-5; 11 positions match TRBD2. The CDR3 covers 15 residues. With V trimmed by 6 bases and J by 6 bases, 9 bases remained unmatched. CDR1 and CDR2 (germline): MNHEY, SVGAGI. The DNA for the CDR3 is TGTGCCAGCAGCGTAGCGGGAGGGCCCTTGCAGACCCAGTACTTC. It encodes CASSVAGGPLQTQYF.

This clone appeared once. The chain has TRBV11-1 and TRBJ1-1; D remains ambiguous. V lost 5 bases to trimming and J lost 3 bases, with 10 bases between them. CDR1 is SGHAT, CDR2 FQDESV, per germline (reference sequence). This CDR3 is built from 13 residues. In nucleotides, the CDR3 is TGTGCCAGCAGCCCAACGGACGACACTGAAGCTTTCTTT. Amino acids: CASSPTDDTEAFF. The whole variable domain, remainder taken from reference TRBV11-1 and TRBJ1-1, is EAEVAQSPRYKITEKSQAVAFWCDPISGHATLYWYRQILGQGPELLVQFQDESVVDDSQLPKDRFSAERLKGVDSTLKIQPAELGDSAMYLCASSPTDDTEAFFGQGTRLTVV.

The V and J genes are TRBV13 and TRBJ1-5; perhaps TRBD1 as D (6 bases). The CDR3 covers 12 residues. The V gene's germline CDR1 is PRHDT and CDR2 FYEKMQ (reference sequence). Trimming pared 5 bases from V and 7 bases from J, leaving 9 bases between. CDR3 nucleotides: TGTGCCAGCAGCACACAGGGCCAGCCCCAGCATTTT. It yields the protein CASSTQGQPQHF.

The chain has TRBV29-1 and TRBJ2-3; TRBD1 matches 7 bases. The CDR3 runs to 15 residues. The germline V gene encodes CDR1 SQVTM and CDR2 ANQGSEA. V shed 4 bases and J 3 bases; nucleotides not matched to a gene: 10. The CDR3 loop is CSVGAPGQITDTQYF. DNA for the CDR3: TGCAGCGTTGGGGCGCCGGGACAGATAACAGATACGCAGTATTTT.

The rearrangement links TRBV15 to TRBJ1-5, with D perhaps TRBD1 (5 bases). The length of the CDR3 is 18 residues. Germline CDR1 reads LNHNV; CDR2 reads YYDKDF (reference sequence). Trimming stripped 3 bases from V and 0 bases from J, with 18 bases between. CDR3 in amino acids: CATSSPTVTAYSNQPQHF. The CDR3 DNA sequence: TGTGCCACCAGCAGCCCCACCGTGACAGCATATAGCAATCAGCCCCAGCATTTT. Supplemented by reference TRBV15 and TRBJ1-5, the full variable domain reads DAMVIQNPRYQVTQFGKPVTLSCSQTLNHNVMYWYQQKSSQAPKLLFHYYDKDFNNEADTPDNFQSRRPNTSFCFLDIRSPGLGDTAMYLCATSSPTVTAYSNQPQHFGDGTRLSIL.

This sequence joins TRBV18 and TRBJ1-1; unclear D gene. This CDR3 comprises 15 residues. The germline V and J ends were trimmed by 0 bases and 3 bases, with 11 bases remaining between them. Per germline, CDR1 KGHSH and CDR2 LQKENI. The CDR3 nucleotides are TGTGCCAGCTCACCACCCGCTCTGGCGGACACTGAAGCTTTCTTT. This sequence encodes CASSPPALADTEAFF.

The chain has TRBV3-1 (or the pseudogene TRBV3-2) and TRBJ2-1, with D possibly TRBD1 on 6 matching bases. Trimming left V 0 bases short and J 3 bases short, with 15 bases between. The V gene's germline CDR1 is LGHDT and CDR2 YNNKEL (reference sequence). The CDR3 extends over 17 amino acids. The chain's CDR3 is CASSQEWPRGLYNEQFF. The CDR3 coding sequence is TGTGCCAGCAGCCAAGAATGGCCCAGGGGCCTCTACAATGAGCAGTTCTTC.

The chain links TRBV29-1 to TRBJ1-1; TRBD1 aligns across 7 bases. The CDR3 runs to 13 residues. Trimming took 8 bases from V and 0 from J; bases not matched to a gene: 6. Germline-derived CDR1 and CDR2 are SQVTM and ANQGSEA. The CDR3 DNA sequence: TGCAGCTCCAAACAGGGGATGAACACTGAAGCTTTCTTT. Its protein product is CSSKQGMNTEAFF.

DNA of the CDR3: TGTGCCAGCAGCTTAAGTGGGGGCGGGCTTTCGAATGAGCAGTTCTTC. Its translation: CASSLSGGGLSNEQFF. V gene TRBV7-2 combines with J gene TRBJ2-1; tentatively, D is TRBD1 (6 bases). With 2 bases removed from V and 7 bases from J, the gap between germline ends came to 18 bases. The CDR3 covers 16 residues. Germline CDR1 reads SGHTA; CDR2 reads FQGNSA.

The chain has TRBV4-3 and TRBJ1-1, with D maybe TRBD1 (5 bases). Germline CDR1 LGHNA, CDR2 YSLEER. CDR3 length: 16 amino acids. Trimming shortened V by 6 bases and J by 1 base, and 18 bases separated the two germline ends. The CDR3 protein is CASSCTPGMENTEAFF. As DNA, the CDR3 is TGCGCCAGCAGTTGCACCCCAGGGATGGAGAACACTGAAGCTTTCTTT.

V is TRBV10-3 and J is TRBJ1-6; TRBD1 matches at 9 bases. V lost 10 bases, J lost 7 bases, and 8 bases stayed unmatched. The CDR3 length is 14 residues. Germline V gives CDR1 ENHRY, CDR2 SYGVKD. Written as DNA, the CDR3 is TGTGCCACCAAAGGGACAGGGACCAATTCACCCCTCCACTTT. Amino acids: CATKGTGTNSPLHF.

The V gene is TRBV11-3, the J gene TRBJ1-1; tentative D call: TRBD1 (5 bases). Germline lookup yields CDR1 SGHNT and CDR2 YENEEA. Trimming removed 1 base from V and 1 base from J, with 13 bases in between. The CDR3 loop spans 16 amino acids. This CDR3 is CASSLVAGRSNTEAFF. The CDR3 DNA sequence: TGTGCCAGCAGCTTAGTTGCAGGGCGATCGAACACTGAAGCTTTCTTT.

This clone was detected only once. The chain uses TRBV18 and TRBJ1-2, with 8 bases that match TRBD1. The CDR3 consists of 14 residues. The V segment lost 2 bases and the J segment 8 bases; nucleotides outside the gene matches: 7. Looked up from germline, CDR1 is KGHSH and CDR2 is LQKENI. This CDR3 reads CASSPGGRGLGYTF. The CDR3 DNA sequence: TGTGCCAGCTCACCAGGTGGCAGGGGGCTAGGCTACACCTTC.

The CDR3 DNA is TGTGCCAGCAGTTTAGCGCTCGGGGAGCTGTTTTTT. This sequence encodes CASSLALGELFF. The V and J genes are TRBV12-3 or TRBV12-4 and TRBJ2-2, with no clear D. V lost 0 bases to trimming and J lost 7 bases, with 3 bases between them. CDR3 size: 12 residues.

The chain is built from TRBV6-2 or TRBV6-3 and TRBJ2-7, with unresolved D. Germline CDR1 and CDR2: MNHEY and SVGEGT. CDR3 size: 15 residues. Trimming left V 0 bases short and J 4 bases short, with 13 bases between. The CDR3 DNA is TGTGCCAGCAGTTACTCGAGTCCGGAGTTGTACGAGCAGTACTTC. It is translated as CASSYSSPELYEQYF.

The chain has TRBV2 and TRBJ2-5; D remains unclear. The CDR3 has 13 residues. Trimming left V 6 bases short and J 2 bases short, with 10 bases between. Germline V lookup: CDR1 SNHLY, CDR2 FYNNEI. CDR3 residues: CASSPHPQETQYF. The CDR3, as DNA: TGTGCCAGCAGCCCACACCCACAAGAGACCCAGTACTTC.

This sequence joins TRBV6-5 and TRBJ2-2; 7 nucleotides agree with TRBD2. The V gene end was trimmed by 2 bases and the J gene end by 7 bases; junction bases not matched to a gene: 10. The length of the CDR3 is 16 residues. Germline lookup yields CDR1 MNHEY and CDR2 SVGAGI. The DNA for the CDR3 is TGTGCCAGCAGTTACGGCGGGGGTTGGAGGATCGGGGAGCTGTTTTTT. Protein product: CASSYGGGWRIGELFF.

This chain links TRBV27 with TRBJ2-7, with TRBD2 identical over 7 bases. The CDR3 is 15 amino acids. The ends lost 1 base at V and 0 bases at J; junction bases unmatched: 3. Germline CDR1 is MNHEY and CDR2 is SMNVEV (reference sequence). The CDR3 loop reads CASSLFQRGSYEQYF. For the CDR3, the DNA is TGTGCCAGCAGTTTATTCCAGCGGGGCTCCTACGAGCAGTACTTC.

This clone is a singleton in its sample. The V and J genes are TRBV4-3 and TRBJ2-7, with D tentatively TRBD1 (6 bases). Trimming cost V 0 bases and J 5 bases, with 14 bases left between them. Germline V lookup: CDR1 LGHNA, CDR2 YSLEER. The CDR3 runs to 15 residues. The CDR3 spells CASSQDARAGDEQYF. The CDR3 DNA reads as TGCGCCAGCAGCCAAGATGCCAGGGCAGGGGACGAGCAGTACTTC.

The chain employs TRBV20-1 and TRBJ1-2; TRBD1 might be the D (5 bases). The CDR3 is 11 residues long. Per the germline V gene, CDR1 is DFQATT and CDR2 is SNEGSKA (reference sequence). Trimming left V 7 bases short and J 5 bases short, with 11 bases between. CDR3 residues: CSGPDTYGYTF. CDR3 bases: TGCAGTGGCCCGGACACGTATGGCTACACCTTC.

V and J are TRBV6-5 and TRBJ1-2; D is possibly TRBD1 (5 bases). The CDR3 is 14 residues long. Trimming left V 8 bases short and J 7 bases short, with 20 bases between. CDR1 MNHEY and CDR2 SVGAGI come from the germline V gene. The CDR3 DNA is TGTGCCAGCGTCCTCCGGGGGGGGGTTGGTGGCTACACCTTC. Its protein is CASVLRGGVGGYTF.

The chain is built from TRBV5-1 and TRBJ2-2; a possible D gene is TRBD1 (5 bases). Germline V gene data show CDR1 as SGHRS and CDR2 as YFSETQ. The CDR3 covers 16 residues. V was trimmed by 1 base and J by 0 bases, leaving 10 bases between them. The CDR3 region has the DNA TGCGCCAGCAGCTTGACAGGCGTCGCGAACACCGGGGAGCTGTTTTTT. Residues: CASSLTGVANTGELFF.

V is TRBV29-1 and J is TRBJ1-2; D not certain. Germline V lookup: CDR1 SQVTM, CDR2 ANQGSEA. V was shortened by 3 bases and J by 8 bases, with 4 bases between the two germline ends. The CDR3 has 9 residues. CDR3 in amino acids: CSVDSGYTF. CDR3 coding DNA: TGCAGCGTTGACAGCGGCTACACCTTC.

This chain links TRBV30 with TRBJ1-1; D is unresolved. V was pared by 4 bases and J by 3 bases, with 6 bases between. This CDR3 is built from 11 residues. Germline V lookup: CDR1 GTSNPN, CDR2 SVGIG (reference sequence). The CDR3: CAWTLYTEAFF. The CDR3 DNA follows: TGTGCCTGGACCTTATACACTGAAGCTTTCTTT.

This clone was counted ten times or more. The DNA of the CDR3 is TGTGCCAGCTCACCGGACAGGAGCCTCTATAGCAATCAGCCCCAGCATTTT. Translation gives CASSPDRSLYSNQPQHF. The V call is TRBV18, the J call TRBJ1-5; 7 bases map to TRBD1. J was trimmed by 0 bases and V by 3 bases; bases with no gene match: 8. CDR3 length equals 17 residues. Germline assignment: CDR1 KGHSH and CDR2 LQKENI.

The rearrangement joins TRBV24-1 to TRBJ2-2; D unresolved. CDR3 length equals 15 residues. Germline V gives CDR1 KGHDR, CDR2 SFDVKD. Trimming took off 8 bases at V and 3 bases at J, with 15 bases between the two ends. CDR3 sequence: CATMGFNGDTGELFF. The CDR3 coding sequence is TGTGCCACCATGGGTTTCAACGGAGACACCGGGGAGCTGTTTTTT.

The rearrangement links TRBV20-1 to TRBJ2-7; TRBD1 matches at 7 bases. V lost 3 bases to trimming and J lost 1 base; unmatched junction nucleotides: 3. CDR1 is DFQATT, CDR2 SNEGSKA, per germline (reference sequence). The CDR3 runs 13 residues. The CDR3 region has the DNA TGCAGTGCTAGTACGGACAGGTCCTACGAGCAGTACTTC. Its protein is CSASTDRSYEQYF.

V usage is TRBV7-2 and J usage is TRBJ2-2; D possibly corresponds to TRBD2 (7 bases). Between the trimmed V and J ends, which lost 5 bases and 0 bases, there was a span of 19 bases. The V gene's germline CDR1 is SGHTA and CDR2 FQGNSA. This CDR3 has 18 amino acids. In DNA, the CDR3 is TGTGCCAGCAGCGGCACTTGGGGGGGCGGGACGAACACCGGGGAGCTGTTTTTT. Amino acid sequence: CASSGTWGGGTNTGELFF.